This T cell receptor beta chain was identified during a study of beta chain features in type 1 diabetes (dated by TCRdb to 2016 to 2019). Concerning the study at large: Mean age, gender distribution, total cell number and subset yield did not differ between patients and healthy donors. A total of 85 million to 110 million sorted cells were examined across all samples, and RNA yield correlated strongly with the number of cells per subset. The study compared TCRB repertoires of sorted circulating CD4+ T cell subsets between recently diagnosed type 1 diabetes patients and matched healthy donors. Regulatory and stem cell-like memory subsets were isolated from only 8 patients and roughly 8 healthy donors, whereas naive and central memory subsets came from all 28 donors.

As regards this clone: This receptor's antigen is unknown. Qualities for individual bases were not recorded, and no much larger clone is one base off.

Overall results and qualifications from the work: PCR may preferentially amplify shorter templates, but because patient and control samples were amplified and corrected together, any resulting skew would affect both groups equally. Naive, central memory and regulatory TCRB repertoires appeared more similar among patients than among healthy donors. Patients with type 1 diabetes made fewer insertions and deleted more nucleotides at VDJ recombination sites, implying thymic rearrangement abnormalities. Because cDNA was sequenced instead of genomic DNA, highly expressing activated cells could be over-represented, though the groups showed no difference in activation or CD3 levels. Type 1 diabetes patients showed a moderate but significant shortening of TCRB CDR3 length in all four CD4+ subsets. Because small numbers of individuals were included in the HLA sub-analyses, any influence of HLA type on TCRB rearrangement was left unresolved.

All of the isolated RNA was reverse transcribed with the High Capacity cDNA Reverse Transcription Kit, so expressed TCRB transcripts were sequenced. Survey-depth immunoSEQ sequencing was performed on stem cell-like memory T cell samples, with an average of roughly 1 million total reads per sample. After sorted cells were lysed in RLT buffer, RNA was extracted with DNase-treated RNeasy Micro or Mini kits, with the choice depending on cell number. To prevent cross-contamination, each cell subset was processed individually, whereas patient and healthy donor samples were processed jointly. The immunoSEQ multiplex PCR was used to amplify TCRB sequences from cDNA, yielding 87-bp fragments that span the CDR3 region. Amplicons were sequenced on the Illumina HiSeq platform. As for the authors' bioinformatics: Synthetic template baselines were used to correct PCR bias computationally, reads within Hamming distance 2 were collapsed, and singletons that could not be merged were discarded. Reads were aligned to IMGT to assign V, D and J genes, CDR3 length, and insertions or deletions at six rearrangement sites. Within each subset, clonotype counts were normalized to sorted cell number, and only after that were true diversity and Gini coefficients computed with the tcR R package. The overlap coefficient, calculated on TCRB nucleotide sequences, was used to measure repertoire sharing. The source is immuneACCESS, and TCRdb retained only in-frame sequences with V and J called. Part of the clones is not carried over; for the studies checked, unresolved V genes explain less than half of this, and the remainder is unexplained. Clone size and V and J calls were adopted from that table, with D and trimming inferred from the DNA. In this sample the table shows about 25,000 clones, approximately 53% of which occur a single time. The ten largest clones add up to more than 0.3% of the sample.

A single peripheral blood draw of around 0.11 L on average was collected from each donor into heparinised tubes. A BD FACSAria II was used to sort naive, central memory, regulatory and stem cell-like memory CD4+ T cells with a panel that included CD45RO, CCR7, CD25, CD127, CD95 and CD27. A purity above 95% was achieved for all sorted populations. PBMCs were isolated immediately by Lymphoprep density gradient centrifugation and stained directly without culture. To minimize batch effects, samples were stained and sorted in pairs, one healthy donor with one patient per experiment. V gives up 4 bases and J gives up 7 bases, and the segment between their germline ends measures 20 bases. Its CDR3 holds 16 amino acids, cysteine through phenylalanine. Kept here is only the CDR3 DNA, which spans 48 bases and is read in frame from base 1. CDR1 and CDR2, per the germline V gene, are MNHEY and SVGAGI.

The sequence is built from TRBV6-5 and TRBJ2-1, with TRBD2 as a weak D call on 5 bases. Sequenced input: stem cell memory CD4+ T cells from blood. Read against the paper, the sample's cell subset or site label means: stem cell-like memory CD4+ T cells. The clonotype originates from a man aged 25 to 45 with type 1 diabetes. The nucleotide sequence reads as follows: TGTGCCAGCAGTTCCCCCTTGGCGGGCAATTGGAATGAGCAGTTCTTC. This sequence encodes CASSSPLAGNWNEQFF.